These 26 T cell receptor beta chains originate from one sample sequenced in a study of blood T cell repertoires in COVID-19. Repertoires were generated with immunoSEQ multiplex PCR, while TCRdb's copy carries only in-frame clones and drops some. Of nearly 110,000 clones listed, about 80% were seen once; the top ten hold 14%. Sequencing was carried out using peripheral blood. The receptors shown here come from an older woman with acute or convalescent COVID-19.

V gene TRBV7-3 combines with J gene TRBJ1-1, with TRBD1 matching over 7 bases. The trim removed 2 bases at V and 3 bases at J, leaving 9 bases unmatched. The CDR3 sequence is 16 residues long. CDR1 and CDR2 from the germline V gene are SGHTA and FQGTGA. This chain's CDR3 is CASSLDRQGPHTEAFF. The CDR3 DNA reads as TGTGCCAGCAGCTTAGACCGACAGGGACCTCACACTGAAGCTTTCTTT.

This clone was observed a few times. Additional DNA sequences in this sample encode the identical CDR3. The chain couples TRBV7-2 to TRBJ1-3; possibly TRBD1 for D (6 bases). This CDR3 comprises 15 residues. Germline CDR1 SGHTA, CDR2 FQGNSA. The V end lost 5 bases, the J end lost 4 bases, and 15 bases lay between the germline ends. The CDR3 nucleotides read TGTGCCAGCAGCCCGGACAGTCGGACCGGAAACACCATATATTTT. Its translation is CASSPDSRTGNTIYF.

The CDR3 here is CASSRQGLRWDEQYF. In DNA form, the CDR3 reads TGCGCCAGCAGCCGTCAGGGACTCCGATGGGACGAGCAGTACTTC. V is TRBV5-1 and J is TRBJ2-7, with TRBD2 as a possible D gene (6 bases). The germline V gene has CDR1 SGHRS and CDR2 YFSETQ. The V and J ends lost 4 bases and 5 bases respectively, with 19 bases between them. This CDR3 contains 15 residues.

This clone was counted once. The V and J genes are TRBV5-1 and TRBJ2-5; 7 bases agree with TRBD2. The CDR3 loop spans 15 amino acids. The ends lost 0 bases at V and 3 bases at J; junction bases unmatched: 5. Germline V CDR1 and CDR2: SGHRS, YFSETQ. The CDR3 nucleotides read TGCGCCAGCAGCTTGGCCCCTACTAGCGAAGAGACCCAGTACTTC. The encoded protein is CASSLAPTSEETQYF.

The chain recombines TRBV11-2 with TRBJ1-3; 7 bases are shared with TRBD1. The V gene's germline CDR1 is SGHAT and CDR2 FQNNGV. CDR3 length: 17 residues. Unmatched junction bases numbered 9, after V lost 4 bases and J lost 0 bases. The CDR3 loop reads CASSSRQGLSSGNTIYF. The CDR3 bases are TGTGCCAGCAGCTCTCGACAGGGTTTAAGCTCTGGAAACACCATATATTTT.

The CDR3 sequence: CATTDPRAQETQYF. The CDR3 DNA is TGTGCCACCACTGACCCCAGGGCCCAAGAGACCCAGTACTTC. The chain has TRBV24-1 and TRBJ2-5, with D possibly being TRBD1 (5 bases). CDR1 KGHDR and CDR2 SFDVKD come from the germline V gene. V was shortened by 8 bases and J by 1 base, with 13 bases between the two germline ends. The CDR3 contains 14 residues.

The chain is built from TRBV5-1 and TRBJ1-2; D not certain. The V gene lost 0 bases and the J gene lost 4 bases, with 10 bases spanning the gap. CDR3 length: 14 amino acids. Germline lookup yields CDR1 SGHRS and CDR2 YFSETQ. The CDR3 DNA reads TGCGCCAGCAGCTTGGACGGGGATGTCTATGGCTACACCTTC. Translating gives CASSLDGDVYGYTF. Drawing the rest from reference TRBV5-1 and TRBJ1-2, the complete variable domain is KAGVTQTPRYLIKTRGQQVTLSCSPISGHRSVSWYQQTPGQGLQFLFEYFSETQRNKGNFPGRFSGRQFSNSRSEMNVSTLELGDSALYLCASSLDGDVYGYTFGSGTRLTVV.

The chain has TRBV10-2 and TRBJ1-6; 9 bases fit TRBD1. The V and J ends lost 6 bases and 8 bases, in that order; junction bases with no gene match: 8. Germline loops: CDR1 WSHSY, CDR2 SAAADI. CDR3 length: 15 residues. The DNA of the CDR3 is TGCGCCAGCAGAAAACAGGGGGCGGTGGATTCACCCCTCCACTTT. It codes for CASRKQGAVDSPLHF.

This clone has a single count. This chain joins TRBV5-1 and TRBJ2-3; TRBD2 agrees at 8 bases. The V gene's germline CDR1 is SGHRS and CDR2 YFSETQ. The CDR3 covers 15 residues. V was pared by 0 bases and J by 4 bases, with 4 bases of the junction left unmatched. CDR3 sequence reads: CASSLATSVSDTQYF. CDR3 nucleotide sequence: TGCGCCAGCAGCTTGGCGACTAGCGTGTCAGATACGCAGTATTTT. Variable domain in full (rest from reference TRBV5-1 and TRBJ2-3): KAGVTQTPRYLIKTRGQQVTLSCSPISGHRSVSWYQQTPGQGLQFLFEYFSETQRNKGNFPGRFSGRQFSNSRSEMNVSTLELGDSALYLCASSLATSVSDTQYFGPGTRLTVL.

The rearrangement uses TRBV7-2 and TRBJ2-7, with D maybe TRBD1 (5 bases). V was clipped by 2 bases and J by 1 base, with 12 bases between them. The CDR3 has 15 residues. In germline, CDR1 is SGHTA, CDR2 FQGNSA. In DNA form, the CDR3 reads TGTGCCAGCAGCTTATCAGGGATTGGGTCCTACGAGCAGTACTTC. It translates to CASSLSGIGSYEQYF.

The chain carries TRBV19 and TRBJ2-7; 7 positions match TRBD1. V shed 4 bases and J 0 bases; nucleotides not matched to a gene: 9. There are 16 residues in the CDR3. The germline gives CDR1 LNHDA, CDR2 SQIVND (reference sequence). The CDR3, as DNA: TGTGCCAGTAGTACCCGACAGGGTATTGCCTCCTACGAGCAGTACTTC. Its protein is CASSTRQGIASYEQYF.

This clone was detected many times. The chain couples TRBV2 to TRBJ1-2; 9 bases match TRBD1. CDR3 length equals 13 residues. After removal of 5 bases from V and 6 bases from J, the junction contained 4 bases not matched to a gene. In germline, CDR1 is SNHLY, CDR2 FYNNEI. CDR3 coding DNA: TGTGCCAGCAGTTGGGACAGGGATGATGGCTACACCTTC. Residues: CASSWDRDDGYTF. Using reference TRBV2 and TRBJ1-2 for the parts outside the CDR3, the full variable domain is EPEVTQTPSHQVTQMGQEVILRCVPISNHLYFYWYRQILGQKVEFLVSFYNNEISEKSEIFDDQFSVERPDGSNFTLKIRSTKLEDSAMYFCASSWDRDDGYTFGSGTRLTVV.

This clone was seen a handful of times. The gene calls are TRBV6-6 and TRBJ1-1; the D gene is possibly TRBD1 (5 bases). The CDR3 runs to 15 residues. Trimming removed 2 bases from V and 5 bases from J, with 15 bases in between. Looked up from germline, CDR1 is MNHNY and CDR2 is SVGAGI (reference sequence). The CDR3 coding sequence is TGTGCCAGCAGTTACAGGGGCGTCGGTTGGACTGAAGCTTTCTTT. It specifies CASSYRGVGWTEAFF.

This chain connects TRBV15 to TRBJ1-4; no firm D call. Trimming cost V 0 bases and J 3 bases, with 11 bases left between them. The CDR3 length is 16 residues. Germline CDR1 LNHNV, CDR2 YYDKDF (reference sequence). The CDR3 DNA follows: TGTGCCACCAGCAGAGAATCGAGTCGCCCTAATGAAAAACTGTTTTTT. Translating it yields CATSRESSRPNEKLFF.

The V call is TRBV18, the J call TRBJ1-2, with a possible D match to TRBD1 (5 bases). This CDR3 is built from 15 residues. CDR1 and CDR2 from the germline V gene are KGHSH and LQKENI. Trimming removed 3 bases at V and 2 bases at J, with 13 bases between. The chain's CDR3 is CASSPPNGGNYGYTF. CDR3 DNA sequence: TGTGCCAGCTCACCCCCAAATGGGGGGAACTATGGCTACACCTTC.

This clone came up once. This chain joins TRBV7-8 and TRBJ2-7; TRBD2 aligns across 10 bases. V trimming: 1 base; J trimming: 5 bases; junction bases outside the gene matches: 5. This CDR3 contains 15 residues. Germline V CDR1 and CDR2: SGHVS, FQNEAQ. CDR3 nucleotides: TGTGCCAGCAGCTTAGGAACTAGCGGGGCCCACGAGCAGTACTTC. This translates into CASSLGTSGAHEQYF.

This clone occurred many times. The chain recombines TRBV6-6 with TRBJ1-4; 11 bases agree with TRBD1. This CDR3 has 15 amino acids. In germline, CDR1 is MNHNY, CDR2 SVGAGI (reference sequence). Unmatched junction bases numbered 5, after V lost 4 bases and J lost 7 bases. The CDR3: CASSSSDRGPEKLFF. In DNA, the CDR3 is TGTGCCAGCAGTTCGTCGGACAGGGGGCCTGAAAAACTGTTTTTT.

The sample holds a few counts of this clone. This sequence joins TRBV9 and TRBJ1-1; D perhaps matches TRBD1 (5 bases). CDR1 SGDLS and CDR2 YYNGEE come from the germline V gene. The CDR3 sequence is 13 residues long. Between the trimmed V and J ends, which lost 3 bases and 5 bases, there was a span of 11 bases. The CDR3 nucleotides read TGTGCCAGCAGCGGACTCAAGGGGACTGAAGCTTTCTTT. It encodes CASSGLKGTEAFF.

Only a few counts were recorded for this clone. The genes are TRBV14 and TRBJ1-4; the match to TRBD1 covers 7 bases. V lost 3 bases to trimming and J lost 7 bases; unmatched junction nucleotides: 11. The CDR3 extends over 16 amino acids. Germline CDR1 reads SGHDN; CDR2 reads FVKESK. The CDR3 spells CASSQRQGEVSEKLFF. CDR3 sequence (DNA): TGTGCCAGCAGCCAGAGACAGGGCGAAGTTAGTGAAAAACTGTTTTTT.

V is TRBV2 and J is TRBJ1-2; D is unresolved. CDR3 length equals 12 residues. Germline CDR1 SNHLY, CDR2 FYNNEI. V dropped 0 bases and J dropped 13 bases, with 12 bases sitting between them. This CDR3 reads CASSEASSFRTF. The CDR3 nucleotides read TGTGCCAGCAGTGAAGCGTCAAGCTTTCGCACCTTC.

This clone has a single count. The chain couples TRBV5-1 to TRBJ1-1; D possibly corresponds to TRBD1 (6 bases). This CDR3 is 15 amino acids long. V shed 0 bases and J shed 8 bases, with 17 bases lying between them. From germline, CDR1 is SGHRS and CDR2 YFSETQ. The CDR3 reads CASSLAGGRIGEAFF. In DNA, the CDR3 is TGCGCCAGCAGCTTGGCGGGGGGCCGCATTGGGGAAGCTTTCTTT.

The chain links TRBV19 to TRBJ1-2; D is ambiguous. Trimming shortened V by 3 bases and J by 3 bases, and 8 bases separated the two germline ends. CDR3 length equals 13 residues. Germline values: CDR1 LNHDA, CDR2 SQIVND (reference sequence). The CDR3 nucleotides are TGTGCCAGTAGTATGGGCACCCACTATGGCTACACCTTC. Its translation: CASSMGTHYGYTF.

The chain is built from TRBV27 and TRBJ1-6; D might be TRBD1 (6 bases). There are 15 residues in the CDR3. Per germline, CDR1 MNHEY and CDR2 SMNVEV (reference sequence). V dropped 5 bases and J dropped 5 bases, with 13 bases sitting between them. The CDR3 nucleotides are TGTGCCAGCAGTCCCCAACAGGGACATAATTCACCCCTCCACTTT. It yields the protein CASSPQQGHNSPLHF.

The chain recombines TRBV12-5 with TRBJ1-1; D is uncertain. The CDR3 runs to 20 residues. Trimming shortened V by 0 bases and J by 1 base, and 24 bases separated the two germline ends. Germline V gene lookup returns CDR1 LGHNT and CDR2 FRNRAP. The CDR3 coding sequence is TGTGCTAGTGGTTTGGTACCCCCCCTAGGTTGGCCTGTGGAGAACACTGAAGCTTTCTTT. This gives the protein CASGLVPPLGWPVENTEAFF. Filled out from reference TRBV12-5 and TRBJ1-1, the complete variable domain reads DARVTQTPRHKVTEMGQEVTMRCQPILGHNTVFWYRQTMMQGLELLAYFRNRAPLDDSGMPKDRFSAEMPDATLATLKIQPSEPRDSAVYFCASGLVPPLGWPVENTEAFFGQGTRLTVV.

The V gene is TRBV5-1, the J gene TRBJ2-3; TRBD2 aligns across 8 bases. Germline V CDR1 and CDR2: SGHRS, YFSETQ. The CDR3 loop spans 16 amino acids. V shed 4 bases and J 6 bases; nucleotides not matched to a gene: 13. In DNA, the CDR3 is TGCGCCAGCAGCCCCAACAACGGACTAGCAGGGGATACGCAGTATTTT. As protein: CASSPNNGLAGDTQYF.

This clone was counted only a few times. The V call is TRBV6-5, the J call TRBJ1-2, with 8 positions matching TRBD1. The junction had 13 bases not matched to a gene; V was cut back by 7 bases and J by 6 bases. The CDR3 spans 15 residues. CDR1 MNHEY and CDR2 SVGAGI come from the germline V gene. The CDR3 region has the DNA TGTGCCAGCAACTCCGCCGGGACAGGATTTGATGGCTACACCTTC. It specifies CASNSAGTGFDGYTF.